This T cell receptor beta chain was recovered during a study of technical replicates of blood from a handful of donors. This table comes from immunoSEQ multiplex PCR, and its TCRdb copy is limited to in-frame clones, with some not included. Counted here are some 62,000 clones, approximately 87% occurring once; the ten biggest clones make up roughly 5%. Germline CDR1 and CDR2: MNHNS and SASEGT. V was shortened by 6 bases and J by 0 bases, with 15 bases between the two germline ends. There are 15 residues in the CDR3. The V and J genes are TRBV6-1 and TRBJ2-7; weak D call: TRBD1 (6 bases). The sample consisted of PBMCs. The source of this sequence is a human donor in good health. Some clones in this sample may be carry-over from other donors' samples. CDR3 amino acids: CASSPGTPSSYEQYF. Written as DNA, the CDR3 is TGTGCCAGCAGCCCGGGGACACCCAGCTCCTACGAGCAGTACTTC.